This T cell receptor beta chain was identified in a study of T-cell reconstitution after alpha-beta-depleted transplantation in children. Study-level points and caveats: About two months after transplant, alpha-beta T cells reportedly came from several hundred expanded graft clones.

In regard to this clonotype: Antigen: not known.

V lost 5 bases to trimming and J lost 7 bases; unmatched junction nucleotides: 5. CDR1 is SGHVS and CDR2 is FNYEAQ in the germline V gene. This CDR3 comprises 14 residues. This sample's TCRbeta library carried unique molecular identifier barcodes. TCRdb ran MiXCR on the PCR reads and lists one entry per CDR3 protein. The sample consists of about 350,000 distinct CDR3 sequences, roughly 16% of them appearing once. The origin of this receptor is a male patient between 2 and 10 years old who had a stem cell transplant for acute lymphoblastic leukemia, so the T cells may come from the graft donor. The sequenced sample was PBMCs, mostly from graft donor cells, obtained 360 days after TCRalphabeta/CD19-depleted stem cell transplant. The chain uses TRBV7-6 and TRBJ2-3, with 11 bases identical to TRBD1. The CDR3 DNA is TGTGCCAGCAGCCCCGGACAGGGGGCATATACGCAGTATTTT. Protein product: CASSPGQGAYTQYF.